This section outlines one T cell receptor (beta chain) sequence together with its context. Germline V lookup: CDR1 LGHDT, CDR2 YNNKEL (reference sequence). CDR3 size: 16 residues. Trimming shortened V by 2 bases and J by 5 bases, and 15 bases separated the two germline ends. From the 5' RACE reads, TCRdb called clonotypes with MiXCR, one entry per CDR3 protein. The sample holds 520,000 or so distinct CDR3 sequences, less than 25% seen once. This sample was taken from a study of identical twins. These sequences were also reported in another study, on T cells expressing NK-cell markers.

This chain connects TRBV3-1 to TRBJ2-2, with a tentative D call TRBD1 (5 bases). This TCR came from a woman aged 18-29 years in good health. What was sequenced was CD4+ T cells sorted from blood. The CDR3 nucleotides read TGTGCCAGCAGCCAAAATAGGGGTGTTTGGACCGGGGAGCTGTTTTTT. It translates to CASSQNRGVWTGELFF.